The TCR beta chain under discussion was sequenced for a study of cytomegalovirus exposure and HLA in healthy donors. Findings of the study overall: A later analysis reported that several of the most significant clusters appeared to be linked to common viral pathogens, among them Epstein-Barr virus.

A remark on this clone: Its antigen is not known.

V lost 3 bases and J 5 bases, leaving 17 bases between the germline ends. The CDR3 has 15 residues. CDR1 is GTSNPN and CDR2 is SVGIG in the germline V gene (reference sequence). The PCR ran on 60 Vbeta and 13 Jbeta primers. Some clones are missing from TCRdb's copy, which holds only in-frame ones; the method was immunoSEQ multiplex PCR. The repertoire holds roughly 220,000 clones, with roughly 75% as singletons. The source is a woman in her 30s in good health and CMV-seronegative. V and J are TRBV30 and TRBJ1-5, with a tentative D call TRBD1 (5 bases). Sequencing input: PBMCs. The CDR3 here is CAWSSGGQGHQPQHF. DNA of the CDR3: TGTGCCTGGAGCAGTGGTGGGCAGGGTCATCAGCCCCAGCATTTT.